This T cell receptor beta chain was identified during a study of T cells after yellow fever vaccination. The study's findings and limits: Clonotypes shared by both compartments, CD4 and CD8, made up a small share. Subsequent to the booster, the majority of primary-vaccination clones reappeared (around 96% CD4, about 90% CD8). Abundant clonotypes from the bulk population could get into FACS-sorted repertoires as contaminants.

The germline V gene encodes CDR1 LGHNA and CDR2 YSLEER. With 0 bases removed from V and 4 bases from J, the gap between germline ends came to 13 bases. The CDR3 sequence is 16 residues long. About this clonotype itself: Its antigen is currently unknown.

A single record per CDR3 protein comes from TCRdb applying MiXCR to the 5' RACE reads. The table shows around 310,000 distinct CDR3 sequences, with 7.5% to 9% occurring only once. This clonotype originated in a man aged 18 to 30 who received the YFV17D yellow fever vaccine. The input for sequencing was PBMCs, taken on the day of the first yellow fever vaccination. This rearrangement joins TRBV4-3 to TRBJ2-1; D not resolved. The CDR3 DNA follows: TGCGCCAGCAGCCAAGATAGCCCTACCTTTTACAATGAGCAGTTCTTC. It is translated as CASSQDSPTFYNEQFF.